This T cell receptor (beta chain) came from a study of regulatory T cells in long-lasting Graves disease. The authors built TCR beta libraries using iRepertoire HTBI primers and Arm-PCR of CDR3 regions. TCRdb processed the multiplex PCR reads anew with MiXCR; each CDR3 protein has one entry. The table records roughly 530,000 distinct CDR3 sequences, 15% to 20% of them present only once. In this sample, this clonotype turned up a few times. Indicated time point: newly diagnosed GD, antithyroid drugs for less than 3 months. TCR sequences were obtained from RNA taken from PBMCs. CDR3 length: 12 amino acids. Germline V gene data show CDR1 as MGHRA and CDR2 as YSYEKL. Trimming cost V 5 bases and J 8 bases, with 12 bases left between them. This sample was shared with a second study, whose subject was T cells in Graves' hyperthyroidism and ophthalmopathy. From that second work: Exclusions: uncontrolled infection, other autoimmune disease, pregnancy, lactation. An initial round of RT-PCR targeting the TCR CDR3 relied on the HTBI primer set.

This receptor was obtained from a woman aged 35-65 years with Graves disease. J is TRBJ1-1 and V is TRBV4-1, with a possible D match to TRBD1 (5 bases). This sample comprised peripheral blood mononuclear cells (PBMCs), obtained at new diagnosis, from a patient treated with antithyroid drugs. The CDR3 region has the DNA TGCGCCAGCAGCAGGGGCCCATCCGAAGCTTTCTTT. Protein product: CASSRGPSEAFF.